This T cell receptor beta chain was captured by sequencing in a study of T-cell reconstitution after alpha-beta-depleted transplantation in children. As it was prepared, the TCRbeta library received unique molecular identifiers. TCRdb recomputed calls from the PCR reads with MiXCR, one row per CDR3 protein. The repertoire holds more than 450,000 distinct CDR3 sequences, with about 16% as singletons. This CDR3 is built from 15 residues. V dropped 0 bases and J dropped 6; count of bases not matched to a gene: 7. CDR1 is ENHRY, CDR2 SYGVKD, per germline. This clonotype was observed a few times. This chain uses TRBV10-3 with TRBJ2-7; 8 positions agree with TRBD2. The source is a human donor who donated a stem cell graft to a child with acute lymphoblastic leukemia. Source: PBMCs from the stem cell graft donor, taken from the stem cell graft. The CDR3 DNA sequence: TGTGCCATCAGTGAGTCGTCAGCGGGAGTACTCGAGCAGTACTTC. Amino acids: CAISESSAGVLEQYF.